The 20 T cell receptor beta chains given below trace back to one sample, sequenced in a study of T cell responses to AZD1222 COVID-19 vaccine. The method was immunoSEQ multiplex PCR; TCRdb's version includes in-frame clones alone and lacks a portion of them. The table shows fewer than 120,000 clones, with around 92% occurring only once. Specimen: peripheral blood, collected on day 0 of AZD1222 vaccination. These receptors came from an adult in good health.

This chain joins TRBV27 and TRBJ1-6; TRBD1 is a possible D gene (5 bases). Germline V gene data show CDR1 as MNHEY and CDR2 as SMNVEV (reference sequence). V was trimmed by 6 bases and J by 5 bases, leaving 8 bases between them. This CDR3 is built from 13 residues. The CDR3: CASRGTNNSPLHF. DNA of the CDR3: TGTGCCAGCAGGGGGACGAATAATTCACCCCTCCACTTT.

The chain is built from TRBV12-3 or TRBV12-4 and TRBJ1-2; 7 bases are shared with TRBD1. V shed 7 bases, J shed 7 bases, and the junction held 6 bases outside the gene matches. The CDR3 extends over 12 amino acids. For the CDR3, the DNA is TGTGCCAGCAAAACAGGGGAAGCTGGCTACACCTTC. Its protein is CASKTGEAGYTF.

V usage is TRBV14 and J usage is TRBJ1-1; D perhaps matches TRBD1 (6 bases). V lost 1 base to trimming and J lost 5 bases, with 11 bases between them. The CDR3 has 14 amino acids. In germline, CDR1 is SGHDN, CDR2 FVKESK. The CDR3 nucleotides are TGTGCCAGCAGCCAAGGGGGGGCAGGGACTGAAGCTTTCTTT. Translating it yields CASSQGGAGTEAFF. The variable domain in full, with the rest retrieved from reference TRBV14 and TRBJ1-1, is EAGVTQFPSHSVIEKGQTVTLRCDPISGHDNLYWYRRVMGKEIKFLLHFVKESKQDESGMPNNRFLAERTGGTYSTLKVQPAELEDSGVYFCASSQGGAGTEAFFGQGTRLTVV.

On this clone itself: An end of the junction does not agree with germline; a read error may underlie this. The genes are TRBV2 and TRBJ1-5; 10 nucleotides align to TRBD1. The CDR3 is made up of 14 amino acids. CDR1 and CDR2 (germline): SNHLY, FYNNEI. CDR3 in DNA: TGTGCCAGCAGTGAGACAGGGGGCAACCAGCCCCAGCATTTT. This encodes CASSETGGNQPQHF.

The chain joins TRBV7-2 to TRBJ1-3; D uncertain. The germline V and J ends were trimmed by 3 bases and 1 base, with 7 bases remaining between them. The length of the CDR3 is 14 residues. Germline CDR1 SGHTA, CDR2 FQGNSA. The CDR3: CASSLLRSGNTIYF. The CDR3 nucleotides are TGTGCCAGCAGCTTGTTACGGTCTGGAAACACCATATATTTT.

This clone was detected once. The chain couples TRBV7-9 to TRBJ2-5; 10 bases fit TRBD2. J was trimmed by 1 base and V by 6 bases; bases with no gene match: 8. CDR1 SEHNR and CDR2 FQNEAQ come from the germline V gene (reference sequence). This CDR3 has 16 residues. CDR3 sequence reads: CASSEFSGGFQETQYF. The CDR3 nucleotides are TGTGCCAGCAGTGAGTTTAGCGGGGGGTTCCAAGAGACCCAGTACTTC.

V gene TRBV30 combines with J gene TRBJ1-3, with unresolved D. From germline, CDR1 is GTSNPN and CDR2 SVGIG (reference sequence). This CDR3 region has 14 residues. Trimming cost V 7 bases and J 3 bases, with 16 bases left between them. The CDR3 bases are TGTGCCTCGGAGGGCACCCCCCGTGGAAACACCATATATTTT. Translation: CASEGTPRGNTIYF.

The J gene is TRBJ2-7, the V gene TRBV2; either TRBD1 or TRBD2 may fit D (7 bases each). The CDR3 extends over 14 amino acids. Between the trimmed V and J ends, which lost 4 bases and 6 bases, there was a span of 16 bases. CDR1 is SNHLY, CDR2 FYNNEI, per germline. CDR3 in DNA: TGTGCCAGCAGTGGATGGCAGGGGGAGGGCGAGCAGTACTTC. Translated: CASSGWQGEGEQYF.

J is TRBJ1-5 and V is TRBV10-2; D remains ambiguous. The CDR3 covers 15 residues. Trimming removed 2 bases from V and 0 bases from J, with 8 bases in between. CDR1 is WSHSY, CDR2 SAAADI, per germline. CDR3 protein: CASSEPGLSNQPQHF. The CDR3 nucleotides are TGCGCCAGCAGTGAGCCGGGCCTTAGCAATCAGCCCCAGCATTTT.

The rearrangement joins TRBV10-3 to TRBJ1-5; TRBD1 is a possible D gene (6 bases). CDR1 ENHRY and CDR2 SYGVKD come from the germline V gene. This CDR3 has 16 amino acids. The V gene lost 6 bases and the J gene lost 5 bases, with 20 bases spanning the gap. CDR3 protein: CAIRDSEESVDQPQHF. In DNA, the CDR3 is TGTGCCATCAGGGACAGCGAAGAAAGTGTTGATCAGCCCCAGCATTTT.

The chain couples TRBV4-1 to TRBJ1-6; D might be TRBD1 (6 bases). V was clipped by 3 bases and J by 5 bases, with 11 bases between them. CDR3 size: 15 residues. Per the germline V gene, CDR1 is MGHRA and CDR2 is YSYEKL. The CDR3 DNA sequence: TGCGCCAGCAGCCAGAACACAGGGAATAATTCACCCCTCCACTTT. Residues: CASSQNTGNNSPLHF.

This chain links TRBV18 with TRBJ2-2; no definite D call. Between the trimmed V and J ends, which lost 3 bases and 10 bases, there was a span of 6 bases. Per germline, CDR1 KGHSH and CDR2 LQKENI. The CDR3 is 11 amino acids. The CDR3 is CASSPGPELFF. In nucleotides, the CDR3 is TGTGCCAGCTCACCGGGTCCGGAGCTGTTTTTT.

The V gene is TRBV4-1, the J gene TRBJ1-1, with a possible D match to TRBD1 (5 bases). Trimming removed 1 base at V and 4 bases at J, with 10 bases between. CDR1 MGHRA and CDR2 YSYEKL come from the germline V gene. CDR3 length equals 14 residues. CDR3 nucleotides: TGCGCCAGCAGCCAAGGGGGCGGGGTCACTGAAGCTTTCTTT. This sequence encodes CASSQGGGVTEAFF.

This clone has just a few counts. The gene calls are TRBV7-7 and TRBJ2-5; D is undetermined. V gave up 1 base and J gave up 1 base, with 10 bases separating them. This CDR3 contains 15 residues. CDR1 SSHAT and CDR2 FNYEAQ come from the germline V gene (reference sequence). The CDR3 region has the DNA TGTGCCAGCAGCTTAGTAGGCAAAACCCAAGAGACCCAGTACTTC. It translates to CASSLVGKTQETQYF. The full variable domain, in which reference TRBV7-7 and TRBJ2-5 provide the parts outside the CDR3, is GAGVSQSPRYKVTKRGQDVTLRCDPISSHATLYWYQQALGQGPEFLTYFNYEAQPDKSGLPSDRFSAERPEGSISTLTIQRTEQRDSAMYRCASSLVGKTQETQYFGPGTRLLVL.

The V gene is TRBV6-2 or TRBV6-3, the J gene TRBJ1-3; possibly TRBD1 for D (5 bases). CDR1 and CDR2 from the germline V gene are MNHEY and SVGEGT. This CDR3 is built from 16 residues. V was clipped by 2 bases and J by 1 base, with 12 bases between them. CDR3 DNA sequence: TGTGCCAGCAGTTACCGTCTAGGGACGTCTGGAAACACCATATATTTT. Protein sequence: CASSYRLGTSGNTIYF.

The V and J genes are TRBV5-1 and TRBJ1-2; 7 nucleotides agree with TRBD1. CDR3 length: 14 amino acids. Losses at the gene ends were 1 base for V and 5 bases for J; bases not matched to a gene: 5. CDR1 and CDR2 from the germline V gene are SGHRS and YFSETQ. CDR3 nucleotides: TGCGCCAGCAGCTTGAGCCAGGGGGATTATGGCTACACCTTC. Its protein product is CASSLSQGDYGYTF.

This chain joins TRBV3-1 (or the pseudogene TRBV3-2) and TRBJ1-5, with D tentatively TRBD1 (6 bases). The V gene lost 0 bases and the J gene lost 6 bases, with 15 bases spanning the gap. The CDR3 contains 16 residues. The germline CDR1 and CDR2 sequences are LGHDT and YNNKEL (reference sequence). The CDR3 loop reads CASSQDYPGAGQPQHF. The CDR3 bases are TGTGCCAGCAGCCAAGATTACCCGGGGGCGGGTCAGCCCCAGCATTTT.

V is TRBV2 and J is TRBJ2-1, with TRBD2 as a possible D gene (6 bases). CDR1 is SNHLY, CDR2 FYNNEI, per germline. CDR3 length: 16 residues. Trimming took 2 bases from V and 5 from J, leaving 16 bases between them. The CDR3 reads CASSELPSEVDNEQFF. CDR3 bases: TGTGCCAGCAGTGAACTGCCTAGCGAGGTGGACAATGAGCAGTTCTTC.

The chain is built from TRBV30 and TRBJ2-4; D unresolved. Germline V gives CDR1 GTSNPN, CDR2 SVGIG (reference sequence). Between the trimmed V and J ends, which lost 5 bases and 0 bases, there was a span of 8 bases. The CDR3 has 13 amino acids. CDR3 amino acids: CAWGSIAKNIQYF. The CDR3 DNA is TGTGCCTGGGGCTCAATAGCCAAAAACATTCAGTACTTC.

The chain links TRBV30 to TRBJ2-2; D uncertain. This CDR3 comprises 16 residues. Per germline, CDR1 GTSNPN and CDR2 SVGIG (reference sequence). V shed 0 bases and J shed 3 bases, with 14 bases lying between them. The CDR3 nucleotides read TGTGCCTGGAGTGTACAAGGGCGCTTGGACACCGGGGAGCTGTTTTTT. Translated, it gives CAWSVQGRLDTGELFF.